The sequence of this T cell receptor (beta chain) was determined in a study of early stage breast cancer tumors. Study in general: The ER+/PR+/HER2- tumors included 7 to 9 ductal and a few lobular carcinomas. Points from the study as a whole: Bulk DNA sequencing of unsorted cells missed chain pairing and markers. Most shared enriched TCRB sequences were commonly generated ones.

About this clone: The antigen remains unidentified.

Here immunoSEQ multiplex PCR was the method, and the copy in TCRdb shows in-frame clones only, minus some. The table includes 25,000 to 30,000 clones, roughly four fifths detected once. The CDR3 is 13 amino acids. Germline V gives CDR1 SGHTA, CDR2 FQGTGA. The trim removed 4 bases at V and 6 bases at J, leaving 5 bases unmatched. The chain has TRBV7-3 and TRBJ2-5, with 7 bases aligning to TRBD1. This clonotype was sampled from a person aged 50 to 59 with breast cancer. The specimen sequenced was blood. CDR3 in DNA: TGTGCCAGCAGCTCCGACAGGGAAAAGACCCAGTACTTC. Its translation: CASSSDREKTQYF.